This TCR beta chain was found in a study of blood T cells in healthy people across ages. Overall study findings and caveats: Unsorted PBMCs prevented conclusive naive versus antigen-experienced comparison. From one million sequenced T cells, diversity estimates were lower bounds.

This CDR3 contains 15 residues. PCR was performed a second time for about 7 to 11 cycles using a sample-barcoded 5' primer and a J-beta primer mix. The template-switch adaptor was a 5' adaptor with 12 random nucleotides. It tagged each cDNA molecule. TCRdb reanalysed the 5' RACE reads using MiXCR and keeps one entry per CDR3 protein. The sample consists of about 1,500,000 distinct CDR3 sequences, roughly 27% of them appearing once. About this clonotype: What it binds is not known. A much larger clonotype is one base distant, so this may be a read error.

The receptor's source is a woman aged 30 to 39 in good health. J is TRBJ2-2 and V is TRBV12-3 or TRBV12-4; TRBD2 might be the D (6 bases). What was sequenced was blood. CDR3 residues: CASSLAGGLTGERFF. The CDR3 DNA sequence: TGTGCCAGCAGTTTAGCGGGAGGCCTCACCGGGGAGCGGTTTTTT.